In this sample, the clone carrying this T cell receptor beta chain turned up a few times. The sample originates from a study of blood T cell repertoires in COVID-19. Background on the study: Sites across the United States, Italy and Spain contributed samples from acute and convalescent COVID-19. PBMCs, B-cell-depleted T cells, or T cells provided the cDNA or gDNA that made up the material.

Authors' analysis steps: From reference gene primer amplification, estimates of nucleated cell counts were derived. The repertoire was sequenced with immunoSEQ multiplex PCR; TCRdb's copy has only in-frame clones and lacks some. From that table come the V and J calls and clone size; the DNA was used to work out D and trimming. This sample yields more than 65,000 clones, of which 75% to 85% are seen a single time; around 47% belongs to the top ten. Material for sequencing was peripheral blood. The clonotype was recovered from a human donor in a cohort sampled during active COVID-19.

In DNA form, the CDR3 reads TGTGCCAGCAGTTGGAGGGACGTCCTGACTTTC. Amino acid sequence: CASSWRDVLTF. The rearrangement joins TRBV28 to TRBJ2-6, with D perhaps TRBD2 (6 bases). Per germline, CDR1 MDHEN and CDR2 SYDVKM. The CDR3 has 11 amino acids. V was shortened by 4 bases and J by 11 bases, with 6 bases between the two germline ends.